A selection of T cell receptor beta chains follows, all from one sample in a study of shared clonotypes between healthy human individuals. Using immunoSEQ multiplex PCR, the repertoire was profiled, and TCRdb retains in-frame clones only, with some absent. The sample holds fewer than 1.6 million clones, 98% to 99% seen once. The sample taken for sequencing was naive CD4+ T cells sorted from blood. These receptors came from a man aged 25-40 years in good health. The CDR3 runs from the conserved cysteine through the conserved F or W. Each record gives: CDR3 DNA, CDR3 protein, D gene, V gene, CDR3 length, J gene, clone size. A D gene is named only where the DNA matches it firmly. Not every row has a clone size; where given, it reads once, few, many or a size class.

DNA: TGTGCCAGCAGTACGGGCCTCGAAGCTTTCTTT
CDR3: CASSTGLEAFF
D: -
V: TRBV6-5
length: 11
J: TRBJ1-1
size: -

DNA: TGTGCCAGTAGTGATGTGGGGATGAACACTGAAGCTTTCTTT
CDR3: CASSDVGMNTEAFF
D: -
V: TRBV19
length: 14
J: TRBJ1-1
size: -

DNA: TGCGCCAGCAGCTTAAGGGGGCCGGACTACAATGAGCAGTTCTTC
CDR3: CASSLRGPDYNEQFF
D: TRBD1
V: TRBV5-1
length: 15
J: TRBJ2-1
size: -

DNA: TGTGCCAGCAGCCCACAAAGTAGAGAGACCCAGTACTTC
CDR3: CASSPQSRETQYF
D: -
V: TRBV5-6
length: 13
J: TRBJ2-5
size: -

DNA: TGCGCCAGCAGTGACGGATACAATCAGCCCCAGCATTTT
CDR3: CASSDGYNQPQHF
D: -
V: TRBV10-1
length: 13
J: TRBJ1-5
size: once

DNA: TGTGCCATCAGTGAGTCGATGCAGGGGGCAATCACCGGGGAGCTGTTTTTT
CDR3: CAISESMQGAITGELFF
D: TRBD1
V: TRBV10-3
length: 17
J: TRBJ2-2
size: -

DNA: TGTGCGAGCAAGGCGGGCGGCTTCCTCTCCTACGAGCAGTACTTC
CDR3: CASKAGGFLSYEQYF
D: -
V: TRBV28
length: 15
J: TRBJ2-7
size: once

DNA: TGTGCCAGCAGCTTAACTAGCGGAACAGATACGCAGTATTTT
CDR3: CASSLTSGTDTQYF
D: TRBD2
V: TRBV7-9
length: 14
J: TRBJ2-3
size: -

DNA: TGTGCCAGCAGCGGGGCTAGCGGGAGCCCCTACAATGAGCAGTTCTTC
CDR3: CASSGASGSPYNEQFF
D: TRBD2
V: TRBV9
length: 16
J: TRBJ2-1
size: -

DNA: TGTGCCAGCAGCTTCAGGACGGGGAACACTGAAGCTTTCTTT
CDR3: CASSFRTGNTEAFF
D: -
V: TRBV11-2
length: 14
J: TRBJ1-1
size: -

DNA: TGCGCCAGCAGCCCGCGGGCTATCAGCTCCTACAATGAGCAGTTCTTC
CDR3: CASSPRAISSYNEQFF
D: -
V: TRBV5-1
length: 16
J: TRBJ2-1
size: -

DNA: -
CDR3: CASSSTLGFNYGYTF
D: -
V: TRBV7-9
length: 15
J: TRBJ1-2
size: -

DNA: TGTGCCAGTAGTATAGGGGCCACCGGGGAGCTGTTTTTT
CDR3: CASSIGATGELFF
D: -
V: TRBV19
length: 13
J: TRBJ2-2
size: -

DNA: TGCGCCAGCAGCCAAGATTACGAGCAGTACTTC
CDR3: CASSQDYEQYF
D: -
V: TRBV4-1
length: 11
J: TRBJ2-7
size: -

DNA: TGTGCCAGCTCACCAACCCCCCCAACAAGCGCTAGCACAGATACGCAGTATTTT
CDR3: CASSPTPPTSASTDTQYF
D: -
V: TRBV18
length: 18
J: TRBJ2-3
size: -

DNA: TGTGCCAGTAGCGGTGCTGGCAATCAGCCCCAGCATTTT
CDR3: CASSGAGNQPQHF
D: -
V: TRBV19
length: 13
J: TRBJ1-5
size: -

DNA: TGTGCCAGTAGTCGGGACAGGGGGCAGCCCCAGCATTTT
CDR3: CASSRDRGQPQHF
D: TRBD1
V: TRBV19
length: 13
J: TRBJ1-5
size: -